Listed below are T cell receptor beta chains from one sample, sequenced in a study of OX40 agonist ivuxolimab in advanced cancers. The assay was immunoSEQ multiplex PCR, and TCRdb's table has in-frame clones only and misses some. The sample carries around 69,000 clones, about 89% recorded once. Specimen: CD4+ or CD8+ T cells sorted from blood, collected in a trial of the OX40 agonist ivuxolimab. The source of these receptors is an adult with an advanced solid tumor such as melanoma, head and neck, liver or kidney cancer. The conserved cysteine and the conserved F or W are not part of the CDR3 here.

v_call cdr3_aa
TRBV5-6 ASSFLDREVTEAF
TRBV10-3 AISDRNTEAF
TRBV9 ASSANDRDGYT
TRBV6-5 ASSYSIQGNQPQH
TRBV6-6 ASRNQGTDTQY
TRBV19 ASSGRRRDISNQPQH
TRBV5-5 ASSLRSDAEAF
TRBV18 ASSPPAAGAYEQY
TRBV6-5 ASSNSPGYEQY
TRBV7-6 ASSLQGALYEQY
TRBV7-8 ASSKARPPFLNTEAF
TRBV18 ASSSATGELF
TRBV7-6 ASSLAPGTPDNEQF
TRBV6-6 ASTPGRGLEAF
TRBV6-7 ASSYPGHNQPQH
TRBV6-5 ASSYRKSPEQF
TRBV30 AWSVQAGTNTQY
TRBV21-1 ASRGPGLRKKLYEQY
TRBV18 ASSPPPRISGNTIY
TRBV10-2 ASSGEIGKGLAGAYEQY
TRBV6-1 ASSEAPQGQRPQH
TRBV7-2 ASSLGGQGGEKLF